This T cell receptor beta chain was captured in a study of spatial heterogeneity in lung cancer. Overall study context: Within raw reads, each unique TCR and UMI combination appeared on average more than ten times. General study points: There were more appearances of ubiquitous expanded tumor TCRs in blood at resection than at follow-up.

V lost 3 bases and J 1 base, leaving 9 bases between the germline ends. The CDR3 sequence is 14 residues long. The germline gives CDR1 MNHEY, CDR2 SVGEGT. Comment on this clonotype: What it binds is not known.

Time point denoted: sample taken at primary tumor resection. Whole RNA was taken from tumor, nontumor lung or frozen PBMC; it was then sequenced unsorted. The cohort: 70 to 75 early-stage, untreated non-small cell lung cancer patients. Every TCR cDNA molecule carried a tag that served as a unique molecular identifier. A single record per CDR3 protein comes from TCRdb applying MiXCR to the 5' RACE reads. This table has about 92,000 distinct CDR3 sequences, roughly 12% appearing once. The material was PBMCs, obtained at surgery. The chain combines TRBV6-2 or TRBV6-3 with TRBJ1-1; unclear D gene. The TCR sequence derives from a male donor with early-stage non-small cell lung cancer. The CDR3 DNA reads TGTGCCAGCAGTTATGCCAGGAAGAACACTGAAGCTTTCTTT. Its protein is CASSYARKNTEAFF.